A selection of T cell receptor beta chains follows, all from one sample in a study of shared clonotypes between healthy human individuals. Sequenced by immunoSEQ multiplex PCR; TCRdb stores in-frame clones only, minus some. The sample comprises over 1.4 million clones, 95% to 97% of which are singletons, and approximately 1% rests with the top ten. Specimen: naive CD4+ T cells sorted from blood. The receptors shown here come from a man younger than 40 in good health. Each CDR3 is given with its conserved first and last residue. The order of the fields is D gene, J gene, clone size, V gene, CDR3 protein, CDR3 DNA. D genes are given only for firm matches. The listing skips clone size in some rows; elsewhere it reads once, few, many or a size class.

>TRBD2|TRBJ2-1|NA|TRBV6-5
CASSSGLQAYNEQFF
TGTGCCAGCAGTTCGGGACTACAAGCCTACAATGAGCAGTTCTTC
>NA|TRBJ2-5|NA|TRBV7-9
CASSSLYAQYF
TGTGCCAGCAGCTCCCTGTACGCCCAGTACTTC
>NA|TRBJ2-3|NA|TRBV29-1
CSFLAASTDTQYF
TGCAGCTTCCTGGCGGCAAGCACAGATACGCAGTATTTT
>NA|TRBJ2-7|NA|TRBV11-2
CASSLRRGGPYEQYF
TGTGCCAGCAGCCTACGGAGGGGGGGGCCCTACGAGCAGTACTTC
>TRBD2|TRBJ2-3|NA|TRBV7-9
CASSVLAGEGTDTQYF
TGTGCCAGCAGCGTTCTAGCGGGAGAGGGCACAGATACGCAGTATTTT
>NA|TRBJ2-3|NA|TRBV5-5
CASSLGARGDTQYF
TGTGCCAGCAGCTTGGGGGCCAGGGGAGATACGCAGTATTTT
>NA|TRBJ2-3|NA|TRBV11-2
CASSLDTGPGAGSTDTQYF
TGTGCCAGCAGCTTAGATACGGGACCAGGGGCTGGAAGCACAGATACGCAGTATTTT
>TRBD2|TRBJ2-4|NA|TRBV5-6
CASSLAGGSGKNIQYF
TGTGCCAGCAGCTTGGCGGGGGGGTCCGGCAAAAACATTCAGTACTTC
>NA|TRBJ2-7|NA|TRBV2
CASSEQGKAYEQYF
TGTGCCAGCAGTGAACAGGGGAAGGCCTACGAGCAGTACTTC
>NA|TRBJ2-1|NA|TRBV18
CASSNQVADLDNEQFF
TGTGCCAGCTCTAACCAGGTAGCGGACCTAGACAATGAGCAGTTCTTC
>NA|TRBJ2-1|NA|TRBV7-8
CASSRERLGGNEQFF
TGTGCCAGCAGCCGAGAGCGGTTAGGTGGCAATGAGCAGTTCTTC
>NA|TRBJ2-7|NA|TRBV6-4
CASSQDRIYEQYF
TGTGCCAGCAGTCAGGACAGAATCTACGAGCAGTACTTC
>NA|TRBJ2-7|NA|TRBV5-1
CASSLGRTGAVLEQYF
TGCGCCAGCAGCTTGGGGAGGACGGGGGCTGTATTGGAGCAGTACTTC
>TRBD2|TRBJ2-7|NA|TRBV6-6
CASSYPGLAAYEQYF
TGTGCCAGCAGTTACCCGGGACTAGCGGCCTACGAGCAGTACTTC
>TRBD1|TRBJ2-7|NA|TRBV30
CAWRRGGGEQYF
TGTGCCTGGAGAAGAGGGGGCGGGGAGCAGTACTTC
>NA|TRBJ2-3|NA|TRBV11-1
CASSPRRGDTQYF
TGTGCCAGCAGCCCCAGACGGGGGGATACGCAGTATTTT
>NA|TRBJ2-7|NA|TRBV5-1
CASSLRFLGVAYEQYF
TGCGCCAGCAGCTTGAGGTTCTTGGGGGTGGCCTACGAGCAGTACTTC
>NA|TRBJ2-3|NA|TRBV5-1
CASSLVSASTDTQYF
TGCGCCAGCAGCTTGGTATCCGCTAGCACAGATACGCAGTATTTT
>TRBD2|TRBJ2-3|NA|TRBV5-6
CASSQVAGTQYF
TGTGCCAGCAGCCAGGTAGCGGGTACGCAGTATTTT
>TRBD2|TRBJ2-5|NA|TRBV11-3
CASSLVLAGEGQETQYF
TGTGCCAGCAGCTTAGTCCTAGCGGGAGAGGGCCAAGAGACCCAGTACTTC
>NA|TRBJ2-3|NA|TRBV5-6
CASSLVRGPDSPDTQYF
TGTGCCAGCAGCTTGGTCCGGGGACCGGACAGTCCAGATACGCAGTATTTT
>NA|TRBJ1-5|NA|TRBV10-1
CASRLKRGVRQPQHF
TGCGCCAGCAGATTGAAAAGGGGGGTTCGTCAGCCCCAGCATTTT
>NA|TRBJ1-1|NA|TRBV6-6
CASRTPTGEAFF
TGTGCCAGCAGGACCCCGACCGGTGAAGCTTTCTTT
>NA|TRBJ2-7|NA|TRBV5-1
CASSSPDKGIYEQYF
TGCGCCAGCAGCAGTCCGGACAAGGGTATTTACGAGCAGTACTTC
>TRBD2|TRBJ2-1|NA|TRBV13
CASSTLLAENYNEQFF
TGTGCCAGCAGCACCCTACTAGCGGAAAATTACAATGAGCAGTTCTTC
>TRBD1|TRBJ1-5|NA|TRBV18
CASSPPRQGVGQPQHF
TGTGCCAGCTCACCCCCTCGACAGGGGGTTGGCCAGCCCCAGCATTTT
>NA|TRBJ1-2|NA|TRBV6-1
CASSEVIGNYGYTF
TGTGCCAGCAGTGAAGTTATTGGAAACTATGGCTACACCTTC
>NA|TRBJ2-7|NA|TRBV5-6
CASSLADEQYF
TGTGCCAGCAGCTTGGCGGACGAGCAGTACTTC
>TRBD1|TRBJ1-4|once|TRBV2
CASSWDRMGEKLFF
TGTGCCAGCAGTTGGGACAGGATGGGTGAAAAACTGTTTTTT
>TRBD1|TRBJ1-4|NA|TRBV15
CATSRTGTGFEKLFF
TGTGCCACCAGCAGGACCGGGACAGGGTTCGAAAAACTGTTTTTT
>NA|TRBJ2-4|NA|TRBV10-3
CATPSGIGIAKNIQYF
TGTGCCACCCCCTCGGGAATAGGGATAGCCAAAAACATTCAGTACTTC
>NA|TRBJ2-5|NA|TRBV7-6
CASSFDGILAEIGETQYF
TGTGCCAGCAGCTTTGACGGGATATTAGCGGAGATAGGGGAGACCCAGTACTTC
>TRBD2|TRBJ2-1|NA|TRBV19
CASSADMGLADEQFF
TGTGCCAGTAGCGCAGACATGGGACTAGCGGATGAGCAGTTCTTC
>TRBD1|TRBJ1-4|NA|TRBV5-1
CASSLAGTAKEKLFF
TGCGCCAGCAGCTTGGCTGGGACAGCTAAAGAAAAACTGTTTTTT
>NA|TRBJ2-5|NA|TRBV2
CASKKERVSLGETQYF
TGTGCCAGCAAAAAGGAGAGAGTCTCTTTAGGGGAGACCCAGTACTTC
>NA|TRBJ2-3|NA|TRBV9
CASSVGGGGPDTQYF
TGTGCCAGCAGCGTCGGGGGAGGTGGCCCAGATACGCAGTATTTT
>NA|TRBJ2-7|NA|TRBV10-3
CASRNYLPYEQYF
TGTGCCTCCCGGAATTATCTCCCCTACGAGCAGTACTTC
>TRBD1|TRBJ1-4|NA|TRBV5-6
CASSPTGGVEKLFF
TGTGCCAGCAGCCCGACAGGGGGTGTCGAAAAACTGTTTTTT
>NA|TRBJ2-6|NA|TRBV5-1
CASSLESGWARANVLTF
TGCGCCAGCAGCTTGGAATCCGGGTGGGCTAGGGCCAACGTCCTGACTTTC
>TRBD2|TRBJ2-5|NA|TRBV18
CASSRGAGEEGPQETQYF
TGTGCCAGCTCACGGGGAGCGGGGGAAGAAGGGCCCCAAGAGACCCAGTACTTC
>NA|TRBJ2-3|NA|TRBV5-4
CASSFNKLDTQYF
TGTGCCAGCAGCTTTAACAAGTTAGATACGCAGTATTTT
>TRBD1|TRBJ2-7|NA|TRBV9
CASSYRDRGYEQYF
TGTGCCAGCAGCTACCGGGACAGGGGCTACGAGCAGTACTTC
>NA|TRBJ2-7|NA|TRBV5-6
CASSPTGRYEQYF
TGTGCCAGCAGCCCGACCGGTAGGTACGAGCAGTACTTC
>NA|TRBJ2-3|NA|TRBV5-5
CASSLADSTDTQYF
TGTGCCAGCAGCTTGGCAGATAGCACAGATACGCAGTATTTT